The TCR beta chain under discussion was sequenced for a study of Ad26.COV2.S vaccination and SARS-CoV-2 variants. This CDR3 has 14 amino acids. V was cut by 0 bases and J by 2 bases, with 9 bases left in between. Germline V lookup: CDR1 SGHRS, CDR2 YFSETQ. Treatment here: 19 received Ad26.COV2.S at low or high dose, single or two shots; a few received placebo; per-sample allocation not given. Day 63 after the first vaccine or placebo injection was the time point for sampling. The method was immunoSEQ multiplex PCR; TCRdb's version includes in-frame clones alone and lacks a portion of them. Altogether about 350,000 clones are present, 88% being singletons, with the ten largest covering around 6.1%.

The receptor comes from a person between 18 and 65 years old who received the Ad26.COV2.S COVID-19 vaccine or a placebo. The V call is TRBV5-1, the J call TRBJ2-7; D is undetermined. This specimen consisted of peripheral blood, obtained in a trial of Ad26.COV2.S vaccine versus placebo. The CDR3 spells CASSLDPSTYEQYF. The CDR3 nucleotides are TGCGCCAGCAGCTTGGACCCCTCAACCTACGAGCAGTACTTC. The full variable domain, completed using reference TRBV5-1 and TRBJ2-7, is KAGVTQTPRYLIKTRGQQVTLSCSPISGHRSVSWYQQTPGQGLQFLFEYFSETQRNKGNFPGRFSGRQFSNSRSEMNVSTLELGDSALYLCASSLDPSTYEQYFGPGTRLTVT.